The next 14 T cell receptor beta chains were all read from a single sample in a study of T cell repertoires in cytomegalovirus infection. TCRdb independently ran MiXCR on the reads; one entry per CDR3 protein. In the table there are about 530,000 distinct CDR3 sequences, around a quarter of which are singletons. The sample comprised PBMCs. These receptors were obtained from a human donor in good health (CMV status not recorded). Some clones in this sample may be carry-over from other donors' samples.

This clonotype has a handful of counts. V usage is TRBV6-2 or TRBV6-3 and J usage is TRBJ2-7; possibly TRBD1 or TRBD2 for D (5 bases each). This CDR3 is built from 13 residues. Between the trimmed V and J ends, which lost 3 bases and 7 bases, there was a span of 13 bases. Germline lookup yields CDR1 MNHEY and CDR2 SVGEGT. The CDR3 protein is CASSYGGAREQYF. The CDR3 coding sequence is TGTGCCAGCAGTTATGGGGGTGCGAGAGAGCAGTACTTC.

This clonotype appeared many times. The chain carries TRBV7-8 and TRBJ2-1; 8 bases are shared with TRBD1. Germline CDR1 and CDR2: SGHVS and FQNEAQ. V was clipped by 4 bases and J by 6 bases; unmatched bases: 8. This CDR3 has 15 residues. The CDR3 DNA reads TGTGCCAGCAGCTATCCAGGGGGCTATCTCAATGAGCAGTTCTTC. It is translated as CASSYPGGYLNEQFF.

This clonotype turned up a few times. This sequence joins TRBV4-1 and TRBJ2-3; 12 bases match TRBD2. Germline lookup yields CDR1 MGHRA and CDR2 YSYEKL. V dropped 8 bases and J dropped 3; count of bases not matched to a gene: 9. There are 16 residues in the CDR3. CDR3 DNA sequence: TGCGCCAGCGGGTTCGGGACTAGCGGGCAAACAGATACGCAGTATTTT. Its translation is CASGFGTSGQTDTQYF.

The table lists this clonotype with a few counts. The rearrangement links TRBV4-3 to TRBJ2-5, with D perhaps matching TRBD2 (5 bases). Germline V gene data show CDR1 as LGHNA and CDR2 as YSLEER. V was trimmed by 3 bases and J by 3 bases, leaving 14 bases between them. The CDR3 is 15 amino acids. This CDR3 reads CASSHMLGREETQYF. CDR3 coding DNA: TGCGCCAGCAGCCACATGCTTGGGAGAGAAGAGACCCAGTACTTC.

This CDR3 is CASSQDITPSREQYF. The CDR3 bases are TGCGCCAGCAGCCAAGATATAACCCCCAGCAGAGAGCAGTACTTC. The V call is TRBV4-1, the J call TRBJ2-7; no clear D gene. Germline V CDR1 and CDR2: MGHRA, YSYEKL. This CDR3 has 15 residues. V lost 0 bases and J 7 bases, leaving 16 bases between the germline ends.

This sequence joins TRBV29-1 and TRBJ2-5; no definite D call. CDR3 length: 11 amino acids. Trimming stripped 4 bases from V and 4 bases from J, with 7 bases between. Germline CDR1 reads SQVTM; CDR2 reads ANQGSEA. This CDR3 reads CSVGAAETQYF. The CDR3, as DNA: TGCAGCGTTGGGGCAGCAGAGACCCAGTACTTC.

This clonotype was picked up a small number of times. CDR3 amino acids: CASSSTGFGLSNQPQHF. CDR3 sequence (DNA): TGTGCCAGCAGCTCGACAGGGTTCGGGTTGAGCAATCAGCCCCAGCATTTT. This chain joins TRBV7-6 and TRBJ1-5; 7 nucleotides align to TRBD1. CDR3 length: 17 amino acids. Germline CDR1 and CDR2: SGHVS and FNYEAQ. Unmatched junction bases numbered 10, after V lost 4 bases and J lost 1 base. The complete variable domain, with remaining parts taken from reference TRBV7-6 and TRBJ1-5, reads GAGVSQSPRYKVTKRGQDVALRCDPISGHVSLYWYRQALGQGPEFLTYFNYEAQQDKSGLPNDRFSAERPEGSISTLTIQRTEQRDSAMYRCASSSTGFGLSNQPQHFGDGTRLSIL.

The chain is built from TRBV27 and TRBJ2-2; no firm D call. This CDR3 has 12 amino acids. V gave up 5 bases and J gave up 6 bases, with 7 bases separating them. Germline values: CDR1 MNHEY, CDR2 SMNVEV (reference sequence). The CDR3 sequence: CASSVRAGELFF. The CDR3 region has the DNA TGTGCCAGCAGTGTTAGAGCCGGGGAGCTGTTTTTT.

There are a few counts of this clonotype. The rearrangement links TRBV6-2 or TRBV6-3 to TRBJ2-1, with 10 positions matching TRBD2. The V gene's germline CDR1 is MNHEY and CDR2 SVGEGT. The CDR3 is made up of 14 amino acids. The trim removed 7 bases at V and 3 bases at J, leaving 3 bases unmatched. The CDR3 nucleotides are TGTGCCAGCACTCAGCGGGAGGGCTACAATGAGCAGTTCTTC. Translating it yields CASTQREGYNEQFF.

The chain recombines TRBV28 with TRBJ2-5, with 11 bases lining up with TRBD2. Germline CDR1 MDHEN, CDR2 SYDVKM. The CDR3 runs 15 residues. The junction had 5 bases not matched to a gene; V was cut back by 5 bases and J by 3 bases. CDR3 nucleotides: TGTGCCAGCAGTGGACCGGGACTAGCGGAAGAGACCCAGTACTTC. This codes for CASSGPGLAEETQYF.

This sequence joins TRBV28 and TRBJ1-4; 10 nucleotides line up with TRBD1. Trimming took 10 bases from V and 0 from J; bases not matched to a gene: 8. CDR1 is MDHEN, CDR2 SYDVKM, per germline. This CDR3 comprises 16 residues. CDR3 DNA sequence: TGTGCCACCACCGGGACAGGGGCCACAACTAATGAAAAACTGTTTTTT. The encoded protein is CATTGTGATTNEKLFF.

There are a few counts of this clonotype. The genes are TRBV10-2 and TRBJ1-1, with 8 bases lining up with TRBD1. The CDR3 length is 13 residues. Looked up from germline, CDR1 is WSHSY and CDR2 is SAAADI. J gave up 2 bases and V 10 bases, and 6 bases lay outside the gene matches. The DNA of the CDR3 is TGCGCCACAACAGGGGGTCCCAACACTGAAGCTTTCTTT. This codes for CATTGGPNTEAFF.

This clonotype was detected a few times. The chain links TRBV12-3 or TRBV12-4 to TRBJ2-5; the match to TRBD1 covers 12 bases. With V trimmed by 7 bases and J by 5 bases, 8 bases remained unmatched. The CDR3 spans 15 residues. As DNA, the CDR3 is TGTGCCAGCACCCCGGGACAGGGGGCTTGGGAGACCCAGTACTTC. Residues: CASTPGQGAWETQYF.

J is TRBJ1-1 and V is TRBV6-5; tentative D call: TRBD1 (5 bases). Germline V gene sequence: CDR1 MNHEY, CDR2 SVGAGI. V was clipped by 2 bases and J by 11 bases, with 12 bases between them. This CDR3 comprises 12 residues. The CDR3, as DNA: TGTGCCAGCAGTTACACAACACAGGCGGCTTTCTTT. Translated, it gives CASSYTTQAAFF.